Given below is one TCR beta chain in context. This sample is part of a study of blood T cells in healthy people across ages. Using a J-beta primer mix together with a sample-barcoded 5' primer, a second PCR was run for roughly 6 to 11 cycles. TCRdb used MiXCR to reprocess the 5' RACE reads, holding one entry per CDR3 protein. Of around 1.5 million distinct CDR3 sequences listed, 42% are singletons. Per germline, CDR1 MDHEN and CDR2 SYDVKM. The CDR3 runs 17 residues. With 6 bases removed from V and 0 bases from J, the gap between germline ends came to 21 bases. Sequenced: blood. The chain has TRBV28 and TRBJ2-7; possibly TRBD1 for D (5 bases). The receptor was isolated from a woman under 30 in good health. CDR3 DNA: TGTGCCAGCAGATTTACAGGAACCCTACGGCCCTCCTACGAGCAGTACTTC. This codes for CASRFTGTLRPSYEQYF.